These 9 T cell receptor beta chains were sequenced from one sample in a study of cytotoxic CD8 clonotypes in ibrutinib-treated CLL. Measured with immunoSEQ multiplex PCR; TCRdb has only the in-frame clones, and not every one. Of 70,000 to 85,000 clones detected, over 75% appear once; the ten largest clones hold 7.5% to 9.5%. Here the sequenced sample was PBMCs, taken at disease progression, from a patient treated with ibrutinib. All receptors come from a human donor with chronic lymphocytic leukemia.

This clone appeared a single time. The chain couples TRBV28 to TRBJ2-1; TRBD2 matches at 11 bases. V dropped 6 bases and J dropped 0; count of bases not matched to a gene: 4. The CDR3 extends over 16 amino acids. Germline values: CDR1 MDHEN, CDR2 SYDVKM. The CDR3 region is CASSPSGGSSYNEQFF. As DNA, the CDR3 is TGTGCCAGCAGCCCTAGCGGGGGGAGCTCCTACAATGAGCAGTTCTTC.

This CDR3 reads CASSQGLAGGPYNEQFF. In DNA form, the CDR3 reads TGCGCCAGCAGCCAAGGACTAGCGGGGGGGCCCTACAATGAGCAGTTCTTC. This chain links TRBV4-1 with TRBJ2-1; TRBD2 agrees at 14 bases. Trimming removed 1 base from V and 2 bases from J; junction bases left unmatched: 1. Germline V lookup: CDR1 MGHRA, CDR2 YSYEKL. The CDR3 contains 17 residues.

The rearrangement uses TRBV10-1 and TRBJ2-3; D uncertain. The CDR3 spans 11 residues. Germline V gives CDR1 WNHNN, CDR2 SYGVQD (reference sequence). Trimming shortened V by 6 bases and J by 0 bases, and 1 base separated the two germline ends. CDR3 nucleotides: TGCGCCAGCAGCAGCACAGATACGCAGTATTTT. It translates to CASSSTDTQYF.

The chain uses TRBV21-1 and TRBJ2-5; the tabulated D call, TRBD1, remains unverified against the DNA. TRBV21-1 is termed a pseudogene. The CDR3 totals 14 residues. CDR3 region: CATQGARRGETQYF. Written as DNA, the CDR3 is TGTGCCACGCAGGGTGCGCGAAGGGGAGAGACCCAGTACTTC.

CDR3 DNA: TGTGCCAGCAGCTTATGGGGGTACTATGGCTACACCTTC. Encoded protein: CASSLWGYYGYTF. J is TRBJ1-2 and V is TRBV7-9; the D gene is possibly TRBD1 (5 bases). Germline V CDR1 and CDR2: SEHNR, FQNEAQ (reference sequence). V was shortened by 2 bases and J by 3 bases, with 7 bases between the two germline ends. The CDR3 extends over 13 amino acids.

This clone was observed a handful of times. This chain links TRBV7-2 with TRBJ2-7; no firm D call. CDR3 size: 13 residues. Trimming took 2 bases from V and 3 from J, leaving 8 bases between them. The germline V gene has CDR1 SGHTA and CDR2 FQGNSA. This CDR3 reads CASSLIANYEQYF. The CDR3 region has the DNA TGTGCCAGCAGCTTAATCGCAAACTACGAGCAGTACTTC.

The chain recombines TRBV6-1 with TRBJ1-1; 7 bases align to TRBD1. Germline loops: CDR1 MNHNS, CDR2 SASEGT. This CDR3 comprises 13 residues. The V and J ends lost 3 bases and 5 bases, in that order; junction bases with no gene match: 3. CDR3: CASSDRGKTEAFF. CDR3 bases: TGTGCCAGCAGTGACAGGGGGAAAACTGAAGCTTTCTTT.

The chain employs TRBV6-1 and TRBJ2-7, with TRBD1 matching 9 bases. There are 14 residues in the CDR3. V shed 6 bases, J shed 6 bases, and the junction held 9 bases outside the gene matches. CDR1 MNHNS and CDR2 SASEGT come from the germline V gene. CDR3 DNA: TGTGCCAGCAGGACGGGACAGGGATATATCGAGCAGTACTTC. This sequence encodes CASRTGQGYIEQYF.

This chain connects TRBV19 to TRBJ2-2; 7 bases align to TRBD2. Per the germline V gene, CDR1 is LNHDA and CDR2 is SQIVND (reference sequence). Trimming took 6 bases from V and 0 from J; bases not matched to a gene: 4. This CDR3 contains 15 residues. The CDR3 coding sequence is TGTGCCAGTAGGGTTCTAGCGGCGAACACCGGGGAGCTGTTTTTT. Its protein product is CASRVLAANTGELFF.